The entry below describes one T cell receptor (beta chain). The antigen is undetermined. The data originate from a study of cytomegalovirus exposure and HLA in healthy donors. Study observations and caveats: As a later analysis revealed, most CMV-associated TCR beta chains appeared HLA-restricted. As was reported, the HLA-A and HLA-B alleles of most subjects were accurately predicted from TCR beta sequences. Most TCR beta V segments were productive about 87% or about 30% of the time in an earlier analysis. CMV serostatus was the sole immune exposure information available.

The CDR3 extends over 16 amino acids. Trimming pared 0 bases from V and 0 bases from J, leaving 12 bases between. Germline-derived CDR1 and CDR2 are SGHNT and YYREEE (reference sequence). The PCR was carried out with 60 Vbeta primers and 13 Jbeta primers. The repertoire was sequenced with immunoSEQ multiplex PCR; TCRdb's copy has only in-frame clones and lacks some. The sample contains about 190,000 clones, over 70% of which appear only once. Sequencing was performed on PBMCs. The genes are TRBV5-4 and TRBJ1-1, with no clear D. The sequence derives from a woman in her 30s in good health and CMV-seropositive. The CDR3 sequence: CASSLGTSILNTEAFF. The CDR3 coding sequence is TGTGCCAGCAGCTTGGGCACCTCTATCCTGAACACTGAAGCTTTCTTT.